The 25 T cell receptor beta chains reported below all come from one sample, sequenced in a study of T cells after yellow fever vaccination. TCRdb re-analysed the 5' RACE reads in MiXCR, keeping a single row per CDR3 protein. The table lists more than 300,000 distinct CDR3 sequences, around 4.5% of them singletons. The starting material was PBMCs, obtained 15 days after the yellow fever booster vaccination. The origin of the receptors is a man younger than 35 who received the YFV17D yellow fever vaccine.

At least ten counts were recorded for this clonotype. The rearrangement uses TRBV27 and TRBJ1-1; D remains ambiguous. The CDR3 extends over 14 amino acids. Trimming removed 5 bases at V and 0 bases at J, with 10 bases between. Germline values: CDR1 MNHEY, CDR2 SMNVEV (reference sequence). CDR3 DNA sequence: TGTGCCAGCAGTAATCTGTGGATGAACACTGAAGCTTTCTTT. Translating gives CASSNLWMNTEAFF.

Many counts were recorded for this clonotype. The chain is built from TRBV12-3 or TRBV12-4 and TRBJ1-2, with D maybe TRBD1 (6 bases). The CDR3 has 16 amino acids. Trimming pared 6 bases from V and 8 bases from J, leaving 25 bases between. CDR3 protein: CASSQINRALMEGYTF. CDR3 bases: TGTGCCAGCAGCCAAATTAACAGGGCGTTAATGGAAGGCTACACCTTC.

This clonotype was seen a handful of times. The chain joins TRBV21-1 to TRBJ2-1; the table names TRBD2, a call not compared with the DNA. TRBV21-1 is described as a pseudogene. This CDR3 region has 14 residues. The CDR3 spells CASPLGGGSAEQFF. DNA for the CDR3: TGTGCCAGCCCCCTCGGGGGGGGGAGTGCTGAGCAGTTCTTC.

This clonotype was seen at least ten times. The rearrangement links TRBV20-1 to TRBJ2-2; D unresolved. The CDR3 runs to 13 residues. From germline, CDR1 is DFQATT and CDR2 SNEGSKA (reference sequence). V was pared by 5 bases and J by 2 bases, with 9 bases between. The CDR3 DNA is TGCAGTGCTCTCGACATAAACACCGGGGAGCTGTTTTTT. It codes for CSALDINTGELFF.

This clonotype was seen ten or more times. The rearrangement links TRBV12-3 or TRBV12-4 to TRBJ1-4; 7 bases map to TRBD1. With V trimmed by 3 bases and J by 0 bases, 1 base remained unmatched. The CDR3 length is 15 residues. The CDR3 sequence: CASSFGQATNEKLFF. For the CDR3, the DNA is TGTGCCAGCAGTTTCGGACAGGCAACTAATGAAAAACTGTTTTTT.

In this sample, this clonotype turned up many times. This chain joins TRBV5-1 and TRBJ2-7; tentatively, D is TRBD1 or TRBD2 (6 bases each). The V end was cut by 4 bases, the J end by 1 base, with 12 bases between. In germline, CDR1 is SGHRS, CDR2 YFSETQ. This CDR3 is built from 14 residues. The DNA of the CDR3 is TGCGCCAGCAGCCCGGGGGACAATTCCTACGAGCAGTACGTC. Protein: CASSPGDNSYEQYV.

This clonotype occurred many times. This rearrangement joins TRBV5-5 to TRBJ2-2; D gene uncertain. The CDR3 is made up of 13 amino acids. From germline, CDR1 is SGHKS and CDR2 YYEKEE (reference sequence). V was shortened by 0 bases and J by 5 bases, with 5 bases between the two germline ends. The CDR3 DNA is TGTGCCAGCAGCTTGGTAGGGACCGGGGAGCTGTTTTTT. It translates to CASSLVGTGELFF.

This clonotype was seen a few times. The chain couples TRBV29-1 to TRBJ1-1, with D possibly matching TRBD1 (5 bases). The germline CDR1 and CDR2 sequences are SQVTM and ANQGSEA. Trimming stripped 5 bases from V and 5 bases from J, with 15 bases between. This CDR3 spans 13 amino acids. The CDR3: CSVIQGSRTEAFF. The CDR3 DNA is TGCAGCGTTATTCAGGGTAGTAGGACTGAAGCTTTCTTT.

The sample holds many counts of this clonotype. The genes are TRBV12-3 or TRBV12-4 and TRBJ1-1; D gene uncertain. The germline V and J ends were trimmed by 3 bases and 0 bases, with 5 bases remaining between them. The CDR3 extends over 13 amino acids. The CDR3 DNA is TGTGCCAGCAGTTTCAGTCTGAACACTGAAGCTTTCTTT. It yields the protein CASSFSLNTEAFF.

The sample holds a few counts of this clonotype. The rearrangement joins TRBV24-1 to TRBJ2-7; possible D gene TRBD1, 6 bases. This CDR3 has 15 residues. Trimming shortened V by 3 bases and J by 2 bases, and 13 bases separated the two germline ends. The germline CDR1 and CDR2 sequences are KGHDR and SFDVKD. CDR3 amino acids: CATSDNNRTAYEQYV. CDR3 coding DNA: TGTGCCACCAGTGATAACAACCGGACAGCCTACGAGCAGTACGTC.

The chain is built from TRBV19 and TRBJ2-1, with a tentative D call TRBD2 (7 bases). The germline V gene has CDR1 LNHDA and CDR2 SQIVND (reference sequence). The CDR3 contains 15 residues. Trimming took off 7 bases at V and 5 bases at J, with 18 bases between the two ends. The CDR3 region is CASTTIEGGNNEQFF. The CDR3 nucleotides read TGTGCCAGTACCACAATCGAGGGGGGGAACAATGAGCAGTTCTTC.

The chain uses TRBV7-9 and TRBJ1-2, with 8 bases fitting TRBD1. Per germline, CDR1 SEHNR and CDR2 FQNEAQ (reference sequence). The CDR3 contains 15 residues. V lost 7 bases, J lost 2 bases, and 9 bases stayed unmatched. The CDR3 nucleotides are TGTGCCAGCACCCCGCAGGGGGCGCTAAACTATGGCTACACCTTC. Its translation: CASTPQGALNYGYTF. The full variable domain, its missing parts supplied by reference TRBV7-9 and TRBJ1-2, is DTGVSQNPRHKITKRGQNVTFRCDPISEHNRLYWYRQTLGQGPEFLTYFQNEAQLEKSRLLSDRFSAERPKGSFSTLEIQRTEQGDSAMYLCASTPQGALNYGYTFGSGTRLTVV.

The rearrangement links TRBV29-1 to TRBJ2-1; tentative D call: TRBD1 (5 bases). V lost 2 bases and J lost 3, with 14 bases in between. Germline V gene data show CDR1 as SQVTM and CDR2 as ANQGSEA. CDR3 length: 15 residues. CDR3 sequence (DNA): TGCAGCGTTGAACCAGGGTATGGCGGCTACAATGAGCAGTTCTTC. This codes for CSVEPGYGGYNEQFF.

The table lists this clonotype with many counts. The gene calls are TRBV20-1 and TRBJ1-4; D is perhaps TRBD1 (5 bases). The CDR3 totals 14 residues. The V end was cut by 5 bases, the J end by 5 bases, with 15 bases between. Per the germline V gene, CDR1 is DFQATT and CDR2 is SNEGSKA (reference sequence). The CDR3 loop is CSAPTGTGNEKLFF. In nucleotides, the CDR3 is TGCAGTGCTCCAACCGGGACGGGGAATGAAAAACTGTTTTTT.

This clonotype showed up many times. CDR3 in DNA: TGTGCCAGCAGCGGGCAGGGCGAGCAGTACGTC. Protein: CASSGQGEQYV. V usage is TRBV7-8 and J usage is TRBJ2-7; the D gene is possibly TRBD1 (5 bases). The CDR3 is 11 amino acids. Germline V gives CDR1 SGHVS, CDR2 FQNEAQ. V was shortened by 5 bases and J by 6 bases, with 8 bases between the two germline ends.

The chain couples TRBV3-1 to TRBJ1-6, with D unclear. Trimming left V 0 bases short and J 10 bases short, with 7 bases between. The CDR3 length is 13 residues. Looked up from germline, CDR1 is LGHDT and CDR2 is YNNKEL (reference sequence). The CDR3 sequence: CASSQENRSPLHF. The DNA of the CDR3 is TGTGCCAGCAGCCAAGAGAACCGGTCACCCCTCCACTTT.

This clonotype has at least ten counts. The CDR3 region is CASSRDSGTYEQYV. The CDR3 nucleotides are TGTGCCAGCTCACGGGACAGTGGGACCTACGAGCAGTACGTC. The rearrangement uses TRBV18 and TRBJ2-7, with 7 bases aligning to TRBD1. Germline V gene sequence: CDR1 KGHSH, CDR2 LQKENI. Trimming cost V 4 bases and J 2 bases; bases outside gene matches: 5. There are 14 residues in the CDR3.

This clonotype appeared many times. This chain links TRBV10-3 with TRBJ2-3; 10 bases are a match to TRBD2. Germline trimming cut 11 bases from V and 2 bases from J; bases unmatched to any gene: 4. This CDR3 has 13 amino acids. Germline V gives CDR1 ENHRY, CDR2 SYGVKD. CDR3 nucleotide sequence: TGTGCCGGAGCGGGGGGGCCCACAGATACGCAGTATTTT. Protein product: CAGAGGPTDTQYF.

The chain couples TRBV2 to TRBJ1-6, with 8 bases that match TRBD1. CDR3 length: 13 residues. V trimming: 4 bases; J trimming: 9 bases; junction bases outside the gene matches: 2. The germline CDR1 and CDR2 sequences are SNHLY and FYNNEI. This CDR3 reads CASSGQGSSPLHF. In DNA, the CDR3 is TGTGCCAGCAGTGGACAGGGGTCTTCACCCCTCCACTTT.

The V gene is TRBV2, the J gene TRBJ2-1, with TRBD1 identical over 10 bases. The trim removed 6 bases at V and 9 bases at J, leaving 11 bases unmatched. This CDR3 is 15 amino acids long. CDR1 is SNHLY and CDR2 is FYNNEI in the germline V gene. CDR3 nucleotide sequence: TGTGCCAGCAGAGTCCGGGACAGGGGAGTAGGTGAGCAGTTCTTC. Residues: CASRVRDRGVGEQFF.

This clonotype was observed at least ten times. This rearrangement joins TRBV29-1 to TRBJ1-2; D gene ambiguous. Germline V gene lookup returns CDR1 SQVTM and CDR2 ANQGSEA. V lost 3 bases to trimming and J lost 4 bases, with 15 bases between them. The CDR3 has 14 residues. Here the CDR3 reads CSVDLSQTTYGYTF. CDR3 DNA: TGCAGCGTTGATCTCAGTCAGACCACCTATGGCTACACCTTC.

The chain combines TRBV7-2 with TRBJ1-4; TRBD1 might be the D (5 bases). CDR1 SGHTA and CDR2 FQGNSA come from the germline V gene. V lost 6 bases to trimming and J lost 8 bases, with 16 bases between them. The CDR3 runs 14 residues. The CDR3 DNA reads as TGTGCCAGCAGAATGGGACTATTTGGGGAAAAACTGTTTTTT. Amino acids: CASRMGLFGEKLFF.

This clonotype came up many times. The J gene is TRBJ1-2, the V gene TRBV6-6; 7 bases agree with TRBD1. Germline V CDR1 and CDR2: MNHNY, SVGAGI (reference sequence). V dropped 5 bases and J dropped 4; count of bases not matched to a gene: 4. The CDR3 has 13 amino acids. The CDR3 loop is CASSEGQFYGYTF. The CDR3 coding sequence is TGTGCCAGCAGTGAGGGACAGTTCTATGGCTACACCTTC.

This clonotype was found a few times. The gene calls are TRBV7-9 and TRBJ2-1; D is uncertain. Per germline, CDR1 SEHNR and CDR2 FQNEAQ (reference sequence). Trimming shortened V by 3 bases and J by 6 bases, and 12 bases separated the two germline ends. The CDR3 is 14 amino acids. The CDR3 sequence: CASSFPSSGNEQFF. The CDR3 bases are TGTGCCAGCAGCTTCCCTAGTTCCGGCAATGAGCAGTTCTTC.

There are a few counts of this clonotype. The chain is built from TRBV2 and TRBJ2-5; 9 positions agree with TRBD1. J lost 6 bases, V lost 8 bases, and 10 bases had no gene match. In germline, CDR1 is SNHLY, CDR2 FYNNEI. The CDR3 spans 14 residues. The CDR3 protein is CASRRDRAEKTQYF. DNA of the CDR3: TGTGCCAGCCGGCGGGACAGGGCGGAAAAGACCCAGTACTTC.